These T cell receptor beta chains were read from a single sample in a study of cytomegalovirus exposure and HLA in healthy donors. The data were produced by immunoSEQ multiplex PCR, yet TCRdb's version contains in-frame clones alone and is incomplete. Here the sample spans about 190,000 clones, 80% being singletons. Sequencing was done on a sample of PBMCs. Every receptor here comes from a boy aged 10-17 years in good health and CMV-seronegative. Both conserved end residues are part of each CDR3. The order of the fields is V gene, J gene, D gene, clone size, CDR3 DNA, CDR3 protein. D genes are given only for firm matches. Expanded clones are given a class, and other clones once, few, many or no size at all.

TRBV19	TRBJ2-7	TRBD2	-	TGTGCCAGTAGTATAGCTACAGCGGGAGGCACCTACGAGCAGTACTTC	CASSIATAGGTYEQYF
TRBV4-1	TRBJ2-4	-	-	TGCGCCAGCAGCCAATCCGTAGCCCGGGTGGACATTCAGTACTTC	CASSQSVARVDIQYF
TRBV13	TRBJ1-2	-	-	TGTGCCAGCAGCTCCGCTACTGGCTACACCTTC	CASSSATGYTF
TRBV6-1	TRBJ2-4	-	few	TGTGCCAGCAGTGTACGGGAAGGGGGTGGCAAAAACATTCAGTACTTC	CASSVREGGGKNIQYF
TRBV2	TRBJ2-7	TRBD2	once	TGTGCCAGCAGTGAATTGGGGACTACCTCCTACGAGCAGTACTTC	CASSELGTTSYEQYF
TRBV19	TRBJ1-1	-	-	TGTGCCAGTAGTATCAATAGGGGTGAGGCTGAAGCTTTCTTT	CASSINRGEAEAFF
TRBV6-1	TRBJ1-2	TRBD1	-	TGTGCCAGCAGTGAAGGGGGACAGTGGGGAGGCTACACCTTC	CASSEGGQWGGYTF
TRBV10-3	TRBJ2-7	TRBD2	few	TGTGCCATCAGTGAGTCGACTAGCGGACTCTCCTACGAGCAGTACTTC	CAISESTSGLSYEQYF
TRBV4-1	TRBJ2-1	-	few	TGCGCCAGCAGCCAAGGAACGGGACACTCCTACAATGAGCAGTTCTTC	CASSQGTGHSYNEQFF
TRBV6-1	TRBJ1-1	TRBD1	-	TGTGCCAGCAGCAAGGACAGGGAACCTGACACTGAAGCTTTCTTT	CASSKDREPDTEAFF
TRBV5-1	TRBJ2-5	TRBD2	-	TGCGCCAGCAGCTTGGCACTAGCGGAGACCCAGTACTTC	CASSLALAETQYF
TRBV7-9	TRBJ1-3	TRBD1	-	TGTGCCAGCAGCTCCCAGGGGGCTGCTGGAAACACCATATATTTT	CASSSQGAAGNTIYF
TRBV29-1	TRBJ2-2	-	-	TGCAGCGTTCAGGAATCCCCCGGGGAGCTGTTTTTT	CSVQESPGELFF
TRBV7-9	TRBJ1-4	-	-	TGTGCCAGCAGCCCGTCCGGGGGAAGTGAAAAACTGTTTTTT	CASSPSGGSEKLFF
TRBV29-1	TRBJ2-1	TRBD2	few	TGCAGCGTTGAGGGGGTACTCAGCGGGGTCTACAATGAGCAGTTCTTC	CSVEGVLSGVYNEQFF